A single sample gave rise to the 5 T cell receptor beta chains below, sequenced in a study of long-term antiretroviral therapy in people with HIV. Sequencing relied on immunoSEQ assay v3.0, run at survey level. This table comes from immunoSEQ multiplex PCR, and its TCRdb copy is limited to in-frame clones, with some not included. The repertoire holds under 20,000 clones, with about 78% as singletons. The sample consisted of unsorted PBMCs, taken around 3.2 years after starting antiretroviral therapy. These receptor sequences come from a woman in her thirties or forties with HIV.

A few counts support this clone. The genes are TRBV18 and TRBJ1-2; D unresolved. Germline lookup yields CDR1 KGHSH and CDR2 LQKENI. This CDR3 is 12 amino acids long. V was cut by 1 base and J by 6 bases, with 6 bases left in between. The CDR3 coding sequence is TGTGCCAGCTCACCACAGGGCCATGGCTACACCTTC. It encodes CASSPQGHGYTF.

This clone was observed once. One end of the junction is discordant with germline, which a read error may explain. The chain joins TRBV10-2 to TRBJ2-7, with 9 nucleotides matching TRBD2. The CDR3 is 14 amino acids. In germline, CDR1 is WSHSY, CDR2 SAAADI. For the CDR3, the DNA is TGCGCCAGCAGTGAGTCGGTGACATCCCGGACTAGCGACTTC. As protein: CASSESVTSRTSDF.

The chain employs TRBV6-5 and TRBJ1-1; the match to TRBD1 covers 9 bases. V dropped 11 bases and J dropped 2; count of bases not matched to a gene: 9. Germline CDR1 and CDR2: MNHEY and SVGAGI. The CDR3 loop spans 14 amino acids. CDR3 nucleotides: TGTGCCTCAACAGGGGGCCCCCTTAACACTGAAGCTTTCTTT. Translated, it gives CASTGGPLNTEAFF.

This chain connects TRBV5-6 to TRBJ2-7; 12 nucleotides line up with TRBD1. CDR1 is SGHDT and CDR2 is YYEEEE in the germline V gene. The V and J ends lost 0 bases and 6 bases, in that order; junction bases with no gene match: 7. The CDR3 runs 16 residues. The CDR3 reads CASSLALGQGAIEQYF. The CDR3 nucleotides read TGTGCCAGCAGCTTGGCCTTGGGACAGGGGGCGATCGAGCAGTACTTC.

CDR3 loop: CASSYPGGTEAFF. The CDR3 DNA follows: TGTGCCAGCAGTTATCCCGGGGGCACTGAAGCTTTCTTT. J is TRBJ1-1 and V is TRBV6-6; perhaps TRBD1 as D (5 bases). V was cut by 3 bases and J by 4 bases, with 9 bases left in between. The CDR3 extends over 13 amino acids. CDR1 and CDR2 from the germline V gene are MNHNY and SVGAGI (reference sequence).